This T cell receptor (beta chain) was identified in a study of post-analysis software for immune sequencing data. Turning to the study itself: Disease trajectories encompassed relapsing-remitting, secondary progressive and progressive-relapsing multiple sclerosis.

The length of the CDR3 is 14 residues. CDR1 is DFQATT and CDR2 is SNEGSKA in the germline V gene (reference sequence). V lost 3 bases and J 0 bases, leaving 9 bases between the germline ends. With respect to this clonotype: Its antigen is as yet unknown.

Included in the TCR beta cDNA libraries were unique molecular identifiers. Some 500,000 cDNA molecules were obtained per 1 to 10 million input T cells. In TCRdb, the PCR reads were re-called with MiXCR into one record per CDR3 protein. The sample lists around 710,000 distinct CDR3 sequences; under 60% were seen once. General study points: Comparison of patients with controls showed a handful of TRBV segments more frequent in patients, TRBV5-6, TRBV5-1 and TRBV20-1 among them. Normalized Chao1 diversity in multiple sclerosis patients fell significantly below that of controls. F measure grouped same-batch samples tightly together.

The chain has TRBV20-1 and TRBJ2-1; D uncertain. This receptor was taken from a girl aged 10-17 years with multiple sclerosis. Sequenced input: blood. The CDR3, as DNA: TGCAGTGCTAGCTTGTCTTCCTCCTACAATGAGCAGTTCTTC. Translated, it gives CSASLSSSYNEQFF.